This paragraph covers one T cell receptor beta chain sequence. Antigen unknown. Treatment noted: oral pan-JAK inhibitor, 5-10 mg twice daily. The data originate from a study of CD8+ T cells in alopecia areata. Study background: Affected scalp percentage set treated patients' severity scores.

Investigators isolated RNA and reverse transcribed it into cDNA to act as the sequencing template. The method was immunoSEQ multiplex PCR; TCRdb's version includes in-frame clones alone and lacks a portion of them. The repertoire includes about 120,000 clones, about 54% of them detected once, and approximately 29% sits in the top ten. Study-level points and caveats: There were many expanded lesional clones persisting in scalp and blood during tofacitinib. Higher clonality than in normal scalp was seen in lesional scalp, especially alopecia totalis/universalis.

The clonotype was recovered from a human donor with alopecia areata. Sequences were derived from CD8+ T cells sorted from blood, sampled at week 4, from a patient treated with tofacitinib.

The CDR3 sequence is CASSEWSSNQPQHF. The CDR3 DNA follows: TGTGCCAGCAGTGAATGGAGTAGCAATCAGCCCCAGCATTTT. This chain joins TRBV2 and TRBJ1-5; D is uncertain. V was clipped by 2 bases and J by 0 bases, with 5 bases between them. Germline V CDR1 and CDR2: SNHLY, FYNNEI. This CDR3 has 14 amino acids.